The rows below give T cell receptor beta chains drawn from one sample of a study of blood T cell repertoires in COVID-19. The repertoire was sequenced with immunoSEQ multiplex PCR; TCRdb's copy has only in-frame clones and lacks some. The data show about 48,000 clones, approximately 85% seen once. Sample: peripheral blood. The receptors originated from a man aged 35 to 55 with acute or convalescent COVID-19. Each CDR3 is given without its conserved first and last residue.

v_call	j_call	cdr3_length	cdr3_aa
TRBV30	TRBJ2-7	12	AWRGGTGVYEQY
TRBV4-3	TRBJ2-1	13	ASSQESPGGNEQF
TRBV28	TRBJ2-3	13	ASSHLGGVEDTQY
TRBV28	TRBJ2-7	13	ASTYGGTGFDEQY
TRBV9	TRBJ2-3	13	ASSVRLAPTDTQY
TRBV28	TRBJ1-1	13	ASSPRGGGNTEAF
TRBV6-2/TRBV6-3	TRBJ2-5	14	ASSYSSSLVGETQY
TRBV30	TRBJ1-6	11	AWSTTGNSPLH
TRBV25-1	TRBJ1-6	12	ASSPGHLNSPLH
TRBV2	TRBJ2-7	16	ASSEWSPRQGNPYEQY
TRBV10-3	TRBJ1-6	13	AIKAWGQGNSPLH
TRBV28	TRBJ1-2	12	ASSLGQGLSGYT
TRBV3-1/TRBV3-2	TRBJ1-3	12	ASSLELSGNTIY
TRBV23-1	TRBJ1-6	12	ASSQLPRGSPLH
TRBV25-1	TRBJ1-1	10	ASSGNRIEAF
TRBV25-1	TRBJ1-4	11	ASSGRDRVKLF
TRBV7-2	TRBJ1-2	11	ASSARLAYGYT
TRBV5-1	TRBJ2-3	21	ASSLSRTGASWGSGGVTDTQY
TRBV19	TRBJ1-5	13	ASSIGDWRNQPQH
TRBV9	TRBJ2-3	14	ASSVGLSGGQDTQY
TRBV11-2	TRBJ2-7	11	ASSRTVSYEQY
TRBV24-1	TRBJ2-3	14	ATSVPTGGLKDTQY
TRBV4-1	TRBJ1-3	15	ASSRGGARESRNTIY
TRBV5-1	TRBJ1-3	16	ASSIQGQGSTTGNTIY
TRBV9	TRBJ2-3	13	ASSVGQIRTDTQY
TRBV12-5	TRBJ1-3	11	ATSRDSGNTIY
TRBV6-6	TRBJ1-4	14	ASSSRGLAGDEKLF
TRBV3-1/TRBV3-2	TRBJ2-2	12	ASSRQIKTGELF
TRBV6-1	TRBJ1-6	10	ASGDRVSPLH
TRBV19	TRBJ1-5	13	ASSIAGPLNQPQH
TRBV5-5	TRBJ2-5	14	ASSLAVAGGQETQY
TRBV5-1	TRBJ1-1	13	ASSLERGLNTEAF
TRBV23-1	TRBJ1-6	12	ASSHCEEDSPLH
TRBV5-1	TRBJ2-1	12	ASSARQGAYEQF
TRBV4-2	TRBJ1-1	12	ASSQDPQGPEAF
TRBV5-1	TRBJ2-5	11	ASSPGTSETQY
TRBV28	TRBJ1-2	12	ASSSLRGGYGYT
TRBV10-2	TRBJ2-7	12	ASSEGLNLYEQY
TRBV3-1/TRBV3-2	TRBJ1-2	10	ASSQTEYGYT
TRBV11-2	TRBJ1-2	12	ASSLRSGGGGYT
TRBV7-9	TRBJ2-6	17	ASSHSYKTVRSGANVLT